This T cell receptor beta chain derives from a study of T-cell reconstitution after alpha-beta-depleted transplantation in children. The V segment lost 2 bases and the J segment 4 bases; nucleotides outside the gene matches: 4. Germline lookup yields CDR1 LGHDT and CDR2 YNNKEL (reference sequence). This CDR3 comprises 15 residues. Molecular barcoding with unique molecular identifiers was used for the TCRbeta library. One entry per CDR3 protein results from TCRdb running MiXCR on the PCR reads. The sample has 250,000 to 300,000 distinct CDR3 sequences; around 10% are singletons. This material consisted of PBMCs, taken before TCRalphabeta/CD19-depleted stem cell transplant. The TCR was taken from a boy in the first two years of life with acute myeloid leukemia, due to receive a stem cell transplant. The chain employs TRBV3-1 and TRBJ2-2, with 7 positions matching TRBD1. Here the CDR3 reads CASSQSRTGTGELFF. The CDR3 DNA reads TGTGCCAGCAGCCAATCTCGGACAGGCACCGGGGAGCTGTTTTTT.